One and the same sample provided the 26 T cell receptor beta chains below, sequenced in a study of cytomegalovirus exposure and HLA in healthy donors. Primers included in the PCR were 60 Vbeta and 13 Jbeta primers. Profiled with immunoSEQ multiplex PCR; TCRdb holds only in-frame clones, not every one. The table shows some 100,000 clones, with roughly 79% occurring only once. Sequencing was performed on PBMCs. These receptors were obtained from a woman aged 45-65 years in good health and CMV-seropositive.

This clone appeared a few times. The J gene is TRBJ2-1, the V gene TRBV6-1, with D possibly matching TRBD1 (6 bases). Germline V CDR1 and CDR2: MNHNS, SASEGT. The length of the CDR3 is 11 residues. V was pared by 2 bases and J by 14 bases, with 10 bases between. CDR3 sequence (DNA): TGTGCCAGCAGTGAAATGGGGGCGGAGTTCTTC. This encodes CASSEMGAEFF.

This chain uses TRBV2 with TRBJ2-4; TRBD2 agrees at 7 bases. The CDR3 has 13 residues. Germline values: CDR1 SNHLY, CDR2 FYNNEI. J gave up 7 bases and V 6 bases, and 6 bases lay outside the gene matches. The CDR3 DNA follows: TGTGCCAGCAGCCGAGAACTAGCGAACATTCAGTACTTC. This codes for CASSRELANIQYF. Drawing the rest from reference TRBV2 and TRBJ2-4, the complete variable domain is EPEVTQTPSHQVTQMGQEVILRCVPISNHLYFYWYRQILGQKVEFLVSFYNNEISEKSEIFDDQFSVERPDGSNFTLKIRSTKLEDSAMYFCASSRELANIQYFGAGTRLSVL.

The chain joins TRBV5-3 to TRBJ1-1; no firm D call. TRBV5-3 belongs to the ORF category, with a function that is uncertain. Trimming took off 3 bases at V and 8 bases at J, with 14 bases between the two ends. The CDR3 is 13 residues long. The CDR3: CARSSERVLEAFF. The DNA of the CDR3 is TGTGCCAGAAGCTCTGAGCGAGTTCTGGAAGCTTTCTTT.

The CDR3 DNA reads as TGTGCCAGCAGTTTGACAACCGACGAGCAGCAGTACTTC. Translated, it gives CASSLTTDEQQYF. The V and J genes are TRBV28 and TRBJ2-7; D is uncertain. The CDR3 runs to 13 residues. Trimming pared 3 bases from V and 8 bases from J, leaving 14 bases between. CDR1 and CDR2 (germline): MDHEN, SYDVKM.

J is TRBJ2-2 and V is TRBV2; D is undetermined. The CDR3 covers 14 residues. Trimming removed 0 bases from V and 6 bases from J, with 8 bases in between. Germline values: CDR1 SNHLY, CDR2 FYNNEI. In DNA, the CDR3 is TGTGCCAGCAGTGAAGCCCTTACAGCCGGGGAGCTGTTTTTT. This sequence encodes CASSEALTAGELFF.

This sequence joins TRBV7-6 and TRBJ2-5, with 8 bases that match TRBD2. Germline CDR1 SGHVS, CDR2 FNYEAQ. The V gene end was trimmed by 4 bases and the J gene end by 1 base; junction bases not matched to a gene: 11. This CDR3 has 17 amino acids. The CDR3 protein is CASSSRGGGGTQETQYF. The CDR3 nucleotides read TGTGCCAGCAGCTCCCGGGGGGGCGGGGGGACCCAAGAGACCCAGTACTTC.

The chain has TRBV29-1 and TRBJ2-7; TRBD1 might be the D (5 bases). Looked up from germline, CDR1 is SQVTM and CDR2 is ANQGSEA. The V end lost 6 bases, the J end lost 6 bases, and 12 bases lay between the germline ends. This CDR3 is 11 amino acids long. The CDR3 loop is CSVQRGGEQYF. In DNA form, the CDR3 reads TGCAGCGTCCAAAGGGGTGGCGAGCAGTACTTC.

This chain joins TRBV25-1 and TRBJ2-1, with D possibly matching TRBD2 (5 bases). The CDR3 sequence is 14 residues long. V was clipped by 3 bases and J by 5 bases, with 11 bases between them. Per the germline V gene, CDR1 is MGHDK and CDR2 is SYGVNS. This chain's CDR3 is CASSDLVGNNEQFF. DNA for the CDR3: TGTGCCAGCAGTGATCTAGTCGGGAACAATGAGCAGTTCTTC. The full variable domain, rest sourced from reference TRBV25-1 and TRBJ2-1, is EADIYQTPRYLVIGTGKKITLECSQTMGHDKMYWYQQDPGMELHLIHYSYGVNSTEKGDLSSESTVSRIRTEHFPLTLESARPSHTSQYLCASSDLVGNNEQFFGPGTRLTVL.

The chain links TRBV5-4 to TRBJ2-5; maybe TRBD2 (5 bases). From germline, CDR1 is SGHNT and CDR2 YYREEE (reference sequence). This CDR3 comprises 14 residues. V dropped 0 bases and J dropped 5 bases, with 11 bases sitting between them. CDR3 DNA: TGTGCCAGCAGCTTGGGGACCGGGAAGGAGACCCAGTACTTC. Its protein product is CASSLGTGKETQYF.

The V gene is TRBV5-6, the J gene TRBJ1-3, with TRBD1 identical over 7 bases. The CDR3 has 15 amino acids. V shed 1 base, J shed 2 bases, and the junction held 3 bases outside the gene matches. The germline V gene has CDR1 SGHDT and CDR2 YYEEEE. The CDR3 DNA reads as TGTGCCAGCAGCTTGCCTACAGGGGCTGGAAACACCATATATTTT. Its translation: CASSLPTGAGNTIYF.

The chain employs TRBV4-1 and TRBJ2-6; 9 bases line up with TRBD1. Germline CDR1 is MGHRA and CDR2 is YSYEKL. The CDR3 sequence is 18 residues long. The junction had 10 bases not matched to a gene; V was cut back by 4 bases and J by 3 bases. The CDR3, as DNA: TGCGCCAGCAGCCGTCGACAGGGGGATAGCTTTGGGGCCAACGTCCTGACTTTC. Translated: CASSRRQGDSFGANVLTF.

In this sample, this clone turned up a few times. The J gene is TRBJ2-5, the V gene TRBV7-3, with a weak D call TRBD1 (6 bases). V lost 2 bases and J 4 bases, leaving 8 bases between the germline ends. CDR3 size: 13 residues. Looked up from germline, CDR1 is SGHTA and CDR2 is FQGTGA. The CDR3 here is CASSLSQGETQYF. CDR3 bases: TGTGCCAGCAGCTTATCACAGGGAGAGACCCAGTACTTC. Full variable domain (remainder filled in from reference TRBV7-3 and TRBJ2-5): GAGVSQTPSNKVTEKGKYVELRCDPISGHTALYWYRQSLGQGPEFLIYFQGTGAADDSGLPNDRFFAVRPEGSVSTLKIQRTERGDSAVYLCASSLSQGETQYFGPGTRLLVL.

V is TRBV2 and J is TRBJ2-7; 7 bases fit TRBD2. The CDR3 is 14 residues long. Germline trimming cut 2 bases from V and 9 bases from J; bases unmatched to any gene: 10. The germline V gene has CDR1 SNHLY and CDR2 FYNNEI. CDR3 sequence reads: CASSENLAGSRQYF. CDR3 sequence (DNA): TGTGCCAGCAGTGAAAACTTAGCGGGTAGTCGGCAGTACTTC.

The chain has TRBV2 and TRBJ1-1; D is unclear. Germline-derived CDR1 and CDR2 are SNHLY and FYNNEI. V lost 4 bases and J lost 5, with 5 bases in between. The CDR3 loop spans 11 amino acids. CDR3 amino acids: CASSGGTEAFF. Written as DNA, the CDR3 is TGTGCCAGCAGTGGAGGGACTGAAGCTTTCTTT. Variable domain in full (rest from reference TRBV2 and TRBJ1-1): EPEVTQTPSHQVTQMGQEVILRCVPISNHLYFYWYRQILGQKVEFLVSFYNNEISEKSEIFDDQFSVERPDGSNFTLKIRSTKLEDSAMYFCASSGGTEAFFGQGTRLTVV.

The rearrangement links TRBV5-5 to TRBJ1-1; 9 bases map to TRBD1. Germline CDR1 is SGHKS and CDR2 is YYEKEE (reference sequence). Trimming removed 4 bases from V and 5 bases from J; junction bases left unmatched: 9. The CDR3 sequence is 15 residues long. CDR3 loop: CASSPGDRDGTEAFF. CDR3 bases: TGTGCCAGCAGCCCGGGGGACAGGGACGGGACTGAAGCTTTCTTT.

This chain links TRBV7-2 with TRBJ2-7, with 8 bases fitting TRBD2. The CDR3 is 15 residues long. V lost 0 bases to trimming and J lost 5 bases; unmatched junction nucleotides: 6. Germline V gives CDR1 SGHTA, CDR2 FQGNSA. The CDR3 spells CASSLAQSGSHEQYF. Written as DNA, the CDR3 is TGTGCCAGCAGCTTAGCTCAAAGCGGGAGCCACGAGCAGTACTTC.

The chain is built from TRBV2 and TRBJ2-2, with 9 bases identical to TRBD2. The germline CDR1 and CDR2 sequences are SNHLY and FYNNEI. V trimming: 11 bases; J trimming: 3 bases; junction bases outside the gene matches: 10. There are 15 residues in the CDR3. CDR3 in amino acids: CAGSPLAGDTGELFF. The CDR3 DNA is TGTGCCGGAAGTCCCTTAGCGGGGGACACCGGGGAGCTGTTTTTT.

The chain uses TRBV5-4 and TRBJ2-2; D possibly corresponds to TRBD2 (5 bases). Germline loops: CDR1 SGHNT, CDR2 YYREEE (reference sequence). V gave up 4 bases and J gave up 7 bases, with 8 bases separating them. The CDR3 length is 12 residues. CDR3 region: CASSASHGELFF. The DNA for the CDR3 is TGTGCCAGCAGCGCTAGCCACGGGGAGCTGTTTTTT.

This clone is a singleton in its sample. The rearrangement joins TRBV7-3 to TRBJ2-5; 8 positions match TRBD2. V shed 2 bases and J 4 bases; nucleotides not matched to a gene: 3. This CDR3 has 14 residues. Germline-derived CDR1 and CDR2 are SGHTA and FQGTGA. CDR3 DNA: TGTGCCAGCAGCTTACGGGGGGGTGCAGAGACCCAGTACTTC. Protein sequence: CASSLRGGAETQYF. The full variable domain, rest sourced from reference TRBV7-3 and TRBJ2-5, is GAGVSQTPSNKVTEKGKYVELRCDPISGHTALYWYRQSLGQGPEFLIYFQGTGAADDSGLPNDRFFAVRPEGSVSTLKIQRTERGDSAVYLCASSLRGGAETQYFGPGTRLLVL.

V is TRBV18 and J is TRBJ2-7; TRBD2 matches at 8 bases. The V and J ends lost 3 bases and 2 bases, in that order; junction bases with no gene match: 3. The CDR3 covers 14 residues. Germline V CDR1 and CDR2: KGHSH, LQKENI. CDR3 nucleotides: TGTGCCAGCTCACCGACTAGCGCGGCCTACGAGCAGTACTTC. It translates to CASSPTSAAYEQYF.

The chain combines TRBV19 with TRBJ1-5, with D hard to call. This CDR3 region has 15 residues. The V gene lost 0 bases and the J gene lost 6 bases, with 12 bases spanning the gap. Germline assignment: CDR1 LNHDA and CDR2 SQIVND (reference sequence). The CDR3 DNA is TGTGCCAGTAGTATAGAATCGGGGTCGCCTCAGCCCCAGCATTTT. Translated, it gives CASSIESGSPQPQHF.

The gene calls are TRBV18 and TRBJ2-5; 11 nucleotides align to TRBD2. The J call may be faulty, since TRBJ2-7 better matches the DNA end. CDR1 is KGHSH and CDR2 is LQKENI in the germline V gene. The CDR3 extends over 16 amino acids. The CDR3 sequence: CASSPSGTSGPYEQYF. CDR3 bases: TGTGCCAGCTCACCTTCGGGGACTAGCGGTCCCTACGAGCAGTACTTC.

V gene TRBV7-9 combines with J gene TRBJ2-7; 7 bases map to TRBD1. This CDR3 has 15 residues. V was pared by 4 bases and J by 6 bases, with 12 bases of the junction left unmatched. Germline CDR1 is SEHNR and CDR2 is FQNEAQ (reference sequence). The CDR3 DNA sequence: TGTGCCAGCAGCTCCCATCCGACAGGGATCGGCGAGCAGTACTTC. The encoded protein is CASSSHPTGIGEQYF.

This clone has just a few counts. The V call is TRBV7-8, the J call TRBJ2-7; 9 nucleotides line up with TRBD1. Germline values: CDR1 SGHVS, CDR2 FQNEAQ. The CDR3 runs to 15 residues. The J segment lost 2 bases and the V segment lost 6 bases, leaving 8 bases of the junction unmatched. In DNA form, the CDR3 reads TGTGCCAGCAGACGTACGGGACAGGGCGCCTACGAGCAGTACTTC. This sequence encodes CASRRTGQGAYEQYF. The full variable domain, in which reference TRBV7-8 and TRBJ2-7 provide the parts outside the CDR3, is GAGVSQSPRYKVAKRGQDVALRCDPISGHVSLFWYQQALGQGPEFLTYFQNEAQLDKSGLPSDRFFAERPEGSVSTLKIQRTQQEDSAVYLCASRRTGQGAYEQYFGPGTRLTVT.

This clone was seen once. This chain's CDR3 is CASRLGTTPQETQYF. As DNA, the CDR3 is TGCGCCAGCAGACTAGGGACTACCCCACAAGAGACCCAGTACTTC. This chain uses TRBV5-1 with TRBJ2-5, with 7 bases that match TRBD2. Trimming removed 5 bases from V and 2 bases from J; junction bases left unmatched: 9. The CDR3 consists of 15 residues. Germline V gene data show CDR1 as SGHRS and CDR2 as YFSETQ.

The rearrangement links TRBV27 to TRBJ2-5, with TRBD2 identical over 7 bases. There are 13 residues in the CDR3. V dropped 6 bases and J dropped 0; count of bases not matched to a gene: 1. The germline V gene has CDR1 MNHEY and CDR2 SMNVEV (reference sequence). The CDR3 nucleotides read TGTGCCAGCAGGGGAGGGGACCAAGAGACCCAGTACTTC. This encodes CASRGGDQETQYF.